Below are 28 T cell receptor beta chains sequenced from a single sample in a study of Graves' ophthalmopathy and Graves' hyperthyroidism. The authors amplified TCR beta CDR3 regions, and they did so from RNA transcripts for repertoire sequencing. HTBI-primed first-round RT-PCR preceded second-round multiplex PCR. TCRdb re-analysed the multiplex PCR reads in MiXCR, keeping a single row per CDR3 protein. The table has approximately 640,000 distinct CDR3 sequences, about 40% seen once; the top ten hold around 3%. Sequencing input: peripheral blood. The origin of the receptors is an adult man with Graves' ophthalmopathy.

The V call is TRBV12-3 or TRBV12-4, the J call TRBJ2-2; TRBD1 is a possible D gene (6 bases). The CDR3 length is 14 residues. Trimming took 7 bases from V and 5 from J, leaving 14 bases between them. CDR3 DNA sequence: TGTGCCAGCATCCAGTGGGGGCCGACCGGGGAGCTGTTTTTT. Protein: CASIQWGPTGELFF.

The genes are TRBV12-3 or TRBV12-4 and TRBJ1-4; 11 bases agree with TRBD1. CDR3 length: 15 amino acids. V lost 4 bases, J lost 7 bases, and 5 bases stayed unmatched. In nucleotides, the CDR3 is TGTGCCAGCAGTTACCGGGACAGGGGGATTGAAAAACTGTTTTTT. Residues: CASSYRDRGIEKLFF.

This chain joins TRBV25-1 and TRBJ2-5; 10 bases line up with TRBD2. The V gene end was trimmed by 3 bases and the J gene end by 5 bases; junction bases not matched to a gene: 3. CDR3 size: 14 residues. CDR1 is MGHDK and CDR2 is SYGVNS in the germline V gene. The CDR3 DNA sequence: TGTGCCAGCAGTGAGGGACTAGCGATGGAGACCCAGTACTTC. Translation gives CASSEGLAMETQYF. Full variable domain (outside the CDR3, taken from reference TRBV25-1 and TRBJ2-5): EADIYQTPRYLVIGTGKKITLECSQTMGHDKMYWYQQDPGMELHLIHYSYGVNSTEKGDLSSESTVSRIRTEHFPLTLESARPSHTSQYLCASSEGLAMETQYFGPGTRLLVL.

This chain links TRBV6-1 with TRBJ1-5; D remains ambiguous. The CDR3 is 16 amino acids. CDR1 and CDR2 from the germline V gene are MNHNS and SASEGT. Trimming cost V 8 bases and J 2 bases, with 19 bases left between them. CDR3 amino acids: CASSPVGGRGNQPQHF. CDR3 sequence (DNA): TGTGCCAGCTCACCAGTAGGCGGAAGGGGCAATCAGCCCCAGCATTTT.

J is TRBJ1-1 and V is TRBV12-3 or TRBV12-4, with a possible D match to TRBD1 (6 bases). Trimming left V 6 bases short and J 0 bases short, with 14 bases between. The CDR3 runs to 15 residues. CDR3 sequence (DNA): TGTGCCAGCAGACTACATGGGACAATGAACACTGAAGCTTTCTTT. Amino acid sequence: CASRLHGTMNTEAFF.

The rearrangement joins TRBV7-2 to TRBJ1-2, with a possible D match to TRBD1 (5 bases). Germline CDR1 SGHTA, CDR2 FQGNSA. V was trimmed by 4 bases and J by 2 bases, leaving 14 bases between them. This CDR3 contains 15 residues. The CDR3 region has the DNA TGTGCCAGCAGCTACCCCAATGGGGGAAACTATGGCTACACCTTC. It specifies CASSYPNGGNYGYTF.

The chain is built from TRBV5-1 and TRBJ1-2; TRBD1 matches 10 bases. There are 15 residues in the CDR3. Germline CDR1 reads SGHRS; CDR2 reads YFSETQ. Trimming cost V 4 bases and J 13 bases; bases outside gene matches: 16. The CDR3 region is CASSPNRDRGTLSTF. Here the CDR3 DNA reads TGCGCCAGCAGCCCAAACCGGGACAGGGGAACGCTCTCCACCTTC.

The rearrangement joins TRBV11-2 to TRBJ2-6, with 7 positions matching TRBD1. Losses at the gene ends were 5 bases for V and 2 bases for J; bases not matched to a gene: 9. Germline CDR1 is SGHAT and CDR2 is FQNNGV. This CDR3 is 17 amino acids long. Here the CDR3 reads CASSVTGVEPGANVLTF. CDR3 DNA sequence: TGTGCCAGCAGCGTCACAGGGGTCGAACCTGGGGCCAACGTCCTGACTTTC.

This chain uses TRBV10-3 with TRBJ2-5, with TRBD2 matching 10 bases. The CDR3 extends over 16 amino acids. Germline CDR1 reads ENHRY; CDR2 reads SYGVKD. Losses at the gene ends were 10 bases for V and 0 bases for J; bases not matched to a gene: 11. CDR3 residues: CASSPAGGRYQETQYF. The CDR3 DNA follows: TGTGCCAGCAGCCCAGCGGGGGGGCGGTACCAAGAGACCCAGTACTTC.

A note on this clonotype: This may come from a read error, since a much larger clone is one base off. This chain joins TRBV19 and TRBJ1-2; D is undetermined. Germline CDR1 is LNHDA and CDR2 is SQIVND (reference sequence). Trimming removed 0 bases at V and 1 base at J, with 6 bases between. The CDR3 has 14 residues. DNA of the CDR3: TGTGCCAGTAGTATAGAGGAGCTTAACTATGGCTACACCTTC. Translation gives CASSIEELNYGYTF.

This clonotype was seen ten or more times. The V and J genes are TRBV7-2 and TRBJ1-3; unclear D gene. Germline loops: CDR1 SGHTA, CDR2 FQGNSA. This CDR3 comprises 15 residues. V lost 5 bases and J lost 2, with 13 bases in between. CDR3 in amino acids: CASSPASTAGNTIYF. The CDR3 region has the DNA TGTGCCAGCAGCCCTGCCTCAACAGCTGGAAACACCATATATTTT.

This clonotype was detected ten times or more. The rearrangement joins TRBV20-1 to TRBJ2-7; D unresolved. Between the trimmed V and J ends, which lost 2 bases and 5 bases, there was a span of 16 bases. Germline V gene data show CDR1 as DFQATT and CDR2 as SNEGSKA (reference sequence). The CDR3 is 14 amino acids. For the CDR3, the DNA is TGCAGTGCTAGACGACACGAGAATCTAGACGAGCAGTACTTC. It codes for CSARRHENLDEQYF.

To note about this clonotype: Since a much larger clone is just one base distant, this may be a read error. The chain combines TRBV29-1 with TRBJ1-1; D call uncertain. Germline values: CDR1 SQVTM, CDR2 ANQGSEA. This CDR3 comprises 12 residues. CDR3 bases: TGCAGCGTTTATAACCAGAGCACTGAAACTTTCTTT. It encodes CSVYNQSTETFF.

This clonotype was recorded at least ten times. The V call is TRBV20-1, the J call TRBJ2-7; TRBD2 agrees at 13 bases. This CDR3 has 15 amino acids. Per the germline V gene, CDR1 is DFQATT and CDR2 is SNEGSKA (reference sequence). Trimming removed 4 bases from V and 5 bases from J; junction bases left unmatched: 8. CDR3 in amino acids: CSAIPRLAGGHEQYF. Written as DNA, the CDR3 is TGCAGTGCTATCCCGAGACTAGCGGGAGGCCACGAGCAGTACTTC.

This clonotype came up many times. The chain couples TRBV5-1 to TRBJ2-2; 8 nucleotides line up with TRBD2. Germline CDR1 SGHRS, CDR2 YFSETQ. With V trimmed by 6 bases and J by 2 bases, 6 bases remained unmatched. The CDR3 consists of 15 residues. The CDR3 reads CASTSGLVNTGELFF. In DNA form, the CDR3 reads TGCGCCAGCACCTCGGGACTAGTTAACACCGGGGAGCTGTTTTTT.

This clonotype was observed at least ten times. The chain has TRBV9 and TRBJ1-3; D call uncertain. CDR3 length: 17 amino acids. The ends were cut back, 2 bases at V and 2 bases at J, with 17 bases in the middle. Germline CDR1 is SGDLS and CDR2 is YYNGEE. The CDR3: CASSVYRDPTAGNTIYF. CDR3 sequence (DNA): TGTGCCAGCAGCGTCTACCGGGATCCCACGGCTGGAAACACCATATATTTT.

This clonotype has a count of ten or more. The DNA of the CDR3 is TGTGCCAGCAGCCAAGATCGCCAGTTACAGTACTTC. Protein product: CASSQDRQLQYF. The chain carries TRBV14 and TRBJ2-7; D gene ambiguous. The CDR3 covers 12 residues. The V and J ends lost 0 bases and 10 bases respectively, with 10 bases between them. Germline loops: CDR1 SGHDN, CDR2 FVKESK.

Ten or more counts support this clonotype. The chain links TRBV11-2 to TRBJ1-1, with TRBD1 matching 8 bases. This CDR3 has 14 amino acids. V dropped 2 bases and J dropped 7; count of bases not matched to a gene: 6. Germline V gene lookup returns CDR1 SGHAT and CDR2 FQNNGV. The CDR3 region has the DNA TGTGCCAGCAGCTTATTCAGGGGGCACAGTGAAGCTTTCTTT. It specifies CASSLFRGHSEAFF.

This clonotype has a single count. A much larger clone differs by one base, so this may be a read error. The rearrangement uses TRBV20-1 and TRBJ2-7; 13 bases align to TRBD2. This CDR3 spans 14 amino acids. Per germline, CDR1 DFQATT and CDR2 SNEGSKA (reference sequence). The CDR3 is CSALTSGGNYKQYF. The CDR3 DNA is TGCAGTGCTTTGACTAGCGGGGGGAACTACAAGCAGTACTTC.

The CDR3 spells CATSRADRGRHEQYF. Here the CDR3 DNA reads TGTGCCACCAGCAGAGCCGACAGGGGGCGTCACGAGCAGTACTTC. The rearrangement uses TRBV15 and TRBJ2-7, with 10 bases fitting TRBD1. Germline-derived CDR1 and CDR2 are LNHNV and YYDKDF (reference sequence). The trim removed 1 base at V and 5 bases at J, leaving 5 bases unmatched. The CDR3 sequence is 15 residues long.

This clonotype was detected a few times. A read error may account for a junction end that differs from germline. The V gene is TRBV7-9, the J gene TRBJ2-7; TRBD2 matches at 7 bases. The CDR3 covers 15 residues. CDR1 is SEHNR and CDR2 is FQNEAQ in the germline V gene (reference sequence). The CDR3 coding sequence is TGTGCCAGCAACCCAGCGGGATTCCACTCCGACGAGCAGTACTTC. Protein sequence: CASNPAGFHSDEQYF.

This rearrangement joins TRBV18 to TRBJ2-7; 9 bases map to TRBD1. CDR1 is KGHSH and CDR2 is LQKENI in the germline V gene. This CDR3 has 14 amino acids. Trimming cost V 8 bases and J 7 bases; bases outside gene matches: 12. The CDR3 protein is CASHAGQGTWEQYF. In DNA form, the CDR3 reads TGTGCCAGCCACGCCGGACAGGGGACGTGGGAGCAGTACTTC.

This chain uses TRBV6-6 with TRBJ2-3; 9 nucleotides agree with TRBD2. This CDR3 comprises 15 residues. V dropped 3 bases and J dropped 6; count of bases not matched to a gene: 7. In germline, CDR1 is MNHNY, CDR2 SVGAGI (reference sequence). The CDR3 protein is CASSYSAGGLDTQYF. The DNA for the CDR3 is TGTGCCAGCAGTTATAGTGCGGGGGGGTTGGATACGCAGTATTTT.

To note about this clonotype: A much larger clone differs from this one at a single base, so this may be a read error. Written as DNA, the CDR3 is TGCAGTGCTAGTAATACTGATACCTACGAGCAGTACTTC. Its translation: CSASNTDTYEQYF. The chain links TRBV20-1 to TRBJ2-7; D remains unclear. Germline V gives CDR1 DFQATT, CDR2 SNEGSKA (reference sequence). The CDR3 covers 13 residues. With 3 bases removed from V and 2 bases from J, the gap between germline ends came to 11 bases.

This clonotype was detected many times. This chain links TRBV7-9 with TRBJ1-1, with 7 nucleotides matching TRBD1. The V segment lost 6 bases and the J segment 0 bases; nucleotides outside the gene matches: 13. CDR1 and CDR2 (germline): SEHNR, FQNEAQ (reference sequence). CDR3 length: 17 amino acids. CDR3 sequence: CASSSTGETTMNTEAFF. In DNA form, the CDR3 reads TGTGCCAGCAGTTCTACAGGGGAAACTACCATGAACACTGAAGCTTTCTTT.

The rearrangement links TRBV5-5 to TRBJ2-2; TRBD2 aligns across 8 bases. Looked up from germline, CDR1 is SGHKS and CDR2 is YYEKEE (reference sequence). This CDR3 is 16 amino acids long. Trimming cost V 4 bases and J 6 bases; bases outside gene matches: 11. The CDR3 protein is CASSVANSGGPGELFF. The DNA for the CDR3 is TGTGCCAGCAGCGTTGCTAATTCGGGAGGGCCCGGGGAGCTGTTTTTT. Supplemented by reference TRBV5-5 and TRBJ2-2, the full variable domain reads DAGVTQSPTHLIKTRGQQVTLRCSPISGHKSVSWYQQVLGQGPQFIFQYYEKEERGRGNFPDRFSARQFPNYSSELNVNALLLGDSALYLCASSVANSGGPGELFFGEGSRLTVL.

As concerns this clonotype: This CDR3 fails to terminate in the conserved phenylalanine or tryptophan, so it likely reflects a read error. It is unclear where the CDR3 begins or ends on the DNA, so no DNA is shown, and the CDR3 is as TCRdb lists it. The chain has TRBV5-1 and TRBJ2-2; the table's D call TRBD1 went unverified against the DNA. Per the germline V gene, CDR1 is SGHRS and CDR2 is YFSETQ. The CDR3 sequence runs 9 residues, both termini included. CDR3: CAGTIPDGI.

The sample holds one count of this clonotype. Since the CDR3 does not end with the conserved phenylalanine or tryptophan, this likely comes from a read error. The limits of the CDR3 on the DNA are not certain, so only TCRdb's listed CDR3 is given. The genes are TRBV7-6 and TRBJ2-7; TRBD1 is the table's D call, not checked against the DNA. CDR1 and CDR2 (germline): SGHVS, FNYEAQ. The CDR3 region is 11 residues in length, termini included. This CDR3 is CASSLGDQEYY.